This TCR beta chain was recovered during a study of CD8+ T cells in alopecia areata. cDNA prepared by RNA extraction and subsequent reverse transcription served as the template for sequencing. Assay used: immunoSEQ multiplex PCR; TCRdb lists only in-frame clones, some missing. The sample includes about 120,000 clones, roughly two fifths seen only once; the top ten take 3% to 3.5%. Sequencing used CD4+ T cells sorted from blood. The origin of this receptor is a human donor with alopecia areata.

CDR3: CSMYTDTQYF. Written as DNA, the CDR3 is TGCAGCATGTACACAGATACGCAGTATTTT. The chain is built from TRBV29-1 and TRBJ2-3; no definite D call. The germline CDR1 and CDR2 sequences are SQVTM and ANQGSEA. The CDR3 has 10 amino acids. V was pared by 8 bases and J by 2 bases, with 5 bases between.